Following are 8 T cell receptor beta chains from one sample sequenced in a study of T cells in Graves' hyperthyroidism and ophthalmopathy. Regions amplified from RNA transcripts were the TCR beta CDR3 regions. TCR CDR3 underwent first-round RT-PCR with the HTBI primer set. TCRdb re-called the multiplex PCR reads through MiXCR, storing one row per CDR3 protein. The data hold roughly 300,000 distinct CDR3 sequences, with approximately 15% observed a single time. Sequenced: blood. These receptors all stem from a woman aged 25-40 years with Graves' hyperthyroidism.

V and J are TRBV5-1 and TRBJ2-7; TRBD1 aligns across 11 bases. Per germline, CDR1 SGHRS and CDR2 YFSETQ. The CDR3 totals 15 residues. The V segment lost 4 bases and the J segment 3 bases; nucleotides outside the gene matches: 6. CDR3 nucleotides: TGCGCCAGCAGCGACCGGGACAGGGGGGTCTACGAGCAGTACTTC. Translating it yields CASSDRDRGVYEQYF.

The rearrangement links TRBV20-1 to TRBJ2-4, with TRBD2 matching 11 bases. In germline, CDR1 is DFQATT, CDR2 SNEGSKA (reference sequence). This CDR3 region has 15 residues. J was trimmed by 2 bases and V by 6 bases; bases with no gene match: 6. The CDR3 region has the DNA TGCAGTGCCGCAACTAGCGGGAGTACCAAAAACATTCAGTACTTC. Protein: CSAATSGSTKNIQYF.

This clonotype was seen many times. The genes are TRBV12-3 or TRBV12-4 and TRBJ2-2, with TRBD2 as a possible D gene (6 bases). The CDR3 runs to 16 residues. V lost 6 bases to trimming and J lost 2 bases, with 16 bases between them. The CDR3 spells CASSPGTYLNTGELFF. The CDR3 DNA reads TGTGCCAGCAGCCCAGGGACTTACCTCAACACCGGGGAGCTGTTTTTT.

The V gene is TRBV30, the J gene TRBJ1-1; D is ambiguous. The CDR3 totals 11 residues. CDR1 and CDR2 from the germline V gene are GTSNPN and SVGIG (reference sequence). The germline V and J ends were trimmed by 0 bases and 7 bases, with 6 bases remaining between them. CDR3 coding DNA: TGTGCCTGGAGTGTTCAGGATGAAGCTTTCTTT. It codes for CAWSVQDEAFF.

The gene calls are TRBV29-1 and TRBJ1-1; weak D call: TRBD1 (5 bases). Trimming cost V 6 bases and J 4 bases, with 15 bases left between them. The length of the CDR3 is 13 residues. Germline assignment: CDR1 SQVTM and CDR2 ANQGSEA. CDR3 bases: TGCAGCGTCGGGGACGGGGGGGGCACTGAAGCTTTCTTT. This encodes CSVGDGGGTEAFF.

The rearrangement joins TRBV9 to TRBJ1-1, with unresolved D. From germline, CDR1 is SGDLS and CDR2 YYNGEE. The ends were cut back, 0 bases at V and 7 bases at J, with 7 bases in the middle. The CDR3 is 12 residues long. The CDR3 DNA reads TGTGCCAGCAGCGTAGACTCAGGTGAAGCTTTCTTT. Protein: CASSVDSGEAFF.

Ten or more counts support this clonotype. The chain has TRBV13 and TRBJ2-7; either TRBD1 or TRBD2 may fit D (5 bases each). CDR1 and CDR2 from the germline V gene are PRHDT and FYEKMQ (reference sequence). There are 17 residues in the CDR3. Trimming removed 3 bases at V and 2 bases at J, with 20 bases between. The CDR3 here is CASSLSPLRDRAYEQYF. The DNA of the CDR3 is TGTGCCAGCAGCTTGAGCCCCCTCCGGGACCGAGCCTACGAGCAGTACTTC.

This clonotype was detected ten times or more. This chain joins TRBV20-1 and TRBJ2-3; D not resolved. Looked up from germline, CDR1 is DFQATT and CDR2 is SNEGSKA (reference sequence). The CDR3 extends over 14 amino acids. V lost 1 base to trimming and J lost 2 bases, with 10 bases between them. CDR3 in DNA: TGCAGTGCTAGAGTCAACAGACACACAGATACGCAGTATTTT. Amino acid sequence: CSARVNRHTDTQYF.